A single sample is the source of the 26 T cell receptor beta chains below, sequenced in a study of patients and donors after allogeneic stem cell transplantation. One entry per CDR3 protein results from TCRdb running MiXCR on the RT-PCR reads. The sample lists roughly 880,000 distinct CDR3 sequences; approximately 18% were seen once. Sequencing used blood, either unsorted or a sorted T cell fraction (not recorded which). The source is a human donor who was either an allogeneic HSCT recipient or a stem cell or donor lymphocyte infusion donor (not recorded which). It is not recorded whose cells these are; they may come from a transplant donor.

The chain's CDR3 is CATSDFSGGYNEQFF. The CDR3 region has the DNA TGTGCCACCAGTGATTTTTCGGGGGGGTACAATGAGCAGTTCTTC. The chain carries TRBV24-1 and TRBJ2-1; TRBD2 matches at 8 bases. The CDR3 is made up of 15 amino acids. Trimming removed 1 base from V and 4 bases from J; junction bases left unmatched: 2. Germline CDR1 KGHDR, CDR2 SFDVKD.

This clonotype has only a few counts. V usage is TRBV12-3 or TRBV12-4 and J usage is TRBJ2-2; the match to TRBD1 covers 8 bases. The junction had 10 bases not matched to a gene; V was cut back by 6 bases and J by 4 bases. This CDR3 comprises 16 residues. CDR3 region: CASSSTPGGLTGELFF. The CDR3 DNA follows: TGTGCCAGCAGCTCCACCCCAGGGGGCCTCACCGGGGAGCTGTTTTTT.

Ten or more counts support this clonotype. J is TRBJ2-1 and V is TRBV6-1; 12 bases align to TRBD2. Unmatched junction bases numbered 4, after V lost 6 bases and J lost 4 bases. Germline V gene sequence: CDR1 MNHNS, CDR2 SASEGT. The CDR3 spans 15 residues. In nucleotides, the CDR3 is TGTGCCAGCAGAAGGACTAGCGGGACATACAATGAGCAGTTCTTC. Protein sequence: CASRRTSGTYNEQFF.

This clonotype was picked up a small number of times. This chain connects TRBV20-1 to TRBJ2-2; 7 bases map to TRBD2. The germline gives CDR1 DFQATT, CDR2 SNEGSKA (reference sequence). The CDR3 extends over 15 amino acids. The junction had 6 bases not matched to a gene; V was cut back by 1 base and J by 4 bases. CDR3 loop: CSARVPGTITGELFF. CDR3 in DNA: TGCAGTGCTAGAGTACCCGGGACTATCACCGGGGAGCTGTTTTTT.

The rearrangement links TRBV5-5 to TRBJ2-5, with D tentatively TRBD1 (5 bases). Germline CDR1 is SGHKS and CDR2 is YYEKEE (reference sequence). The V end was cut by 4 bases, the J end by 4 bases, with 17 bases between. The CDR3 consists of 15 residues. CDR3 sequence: CASSKFDSTPETQYF. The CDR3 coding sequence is TGTGCCAGCAGCAAATTCGACAGTACCCCAGAGACCCAGTACTTC. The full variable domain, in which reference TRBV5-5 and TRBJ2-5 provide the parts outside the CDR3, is DAGVTQSPTHLIKTRGQQVTLRCSPISGHKSVSWYQQVLGQGPQFIFQYYEKEERGRGNFPDRFSARQFPNYSSELNVNALLLGDSALYLCASSKFDSTPETQYFGPGTRLLVL.

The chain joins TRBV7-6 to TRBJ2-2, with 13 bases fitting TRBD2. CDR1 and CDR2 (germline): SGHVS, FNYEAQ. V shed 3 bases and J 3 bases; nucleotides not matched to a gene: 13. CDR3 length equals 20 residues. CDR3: CASSLEGTSGEGGYTGELFF. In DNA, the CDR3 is TGTGCCAGCAGCTTGGAGGGGACTAGCGGGGAAGGCGGGTACACCGGGGAGCTGTTTTTT.

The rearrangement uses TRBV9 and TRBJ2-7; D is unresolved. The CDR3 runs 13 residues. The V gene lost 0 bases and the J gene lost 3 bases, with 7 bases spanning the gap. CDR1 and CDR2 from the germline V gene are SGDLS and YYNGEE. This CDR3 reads CASSVDKGYEQYF. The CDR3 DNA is TGTGCCAGCAGCGTAGACAAGGGCTACGAGCAGTACTTC. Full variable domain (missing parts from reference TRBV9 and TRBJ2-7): DSGVTQTPKHLITATGQRVTLRCSPRSGDLSVYWYQQSLDQGLQFLIQYYNGEERAKGNILERFSAQQFPDLHSELNLSSLELGDSALYFCASSVDKGYEQYFGPGTRLTVT.

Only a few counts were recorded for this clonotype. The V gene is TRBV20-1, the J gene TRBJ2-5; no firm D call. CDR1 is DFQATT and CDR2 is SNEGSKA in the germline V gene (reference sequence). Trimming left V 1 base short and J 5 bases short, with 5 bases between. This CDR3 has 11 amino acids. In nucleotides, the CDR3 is TGCAGTGCTAGAGTCGTGGAGACCCAGTACTTC. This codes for CSARVVETQYF.

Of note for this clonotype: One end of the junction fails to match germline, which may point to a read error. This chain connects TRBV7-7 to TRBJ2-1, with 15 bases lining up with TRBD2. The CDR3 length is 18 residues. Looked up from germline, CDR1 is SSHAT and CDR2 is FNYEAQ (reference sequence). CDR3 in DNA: TGTGCTAGCAGCTCGGGACTAGCGGGGGGCCTCTCCTACAATGAGCAGTTCTTC. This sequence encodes CASSSGLAGGLSYNEQFF.

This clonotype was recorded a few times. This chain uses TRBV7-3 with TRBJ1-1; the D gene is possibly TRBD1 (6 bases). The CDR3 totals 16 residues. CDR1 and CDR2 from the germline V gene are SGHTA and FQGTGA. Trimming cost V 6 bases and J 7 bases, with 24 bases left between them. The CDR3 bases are TGTGCCAGCAGTTCTTCACGCCCCGGACAGAGGATTGAAGCTTTCTTT. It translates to CASSSSRPGQRIEAFF.

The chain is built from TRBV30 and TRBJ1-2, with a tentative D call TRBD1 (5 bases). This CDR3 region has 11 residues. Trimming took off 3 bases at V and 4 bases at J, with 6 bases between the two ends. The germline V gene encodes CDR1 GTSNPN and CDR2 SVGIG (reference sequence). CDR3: CAWRQVYGYTF. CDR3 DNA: TGTGCCTGGAGACAGGTCTATGGCTACACCTTC.

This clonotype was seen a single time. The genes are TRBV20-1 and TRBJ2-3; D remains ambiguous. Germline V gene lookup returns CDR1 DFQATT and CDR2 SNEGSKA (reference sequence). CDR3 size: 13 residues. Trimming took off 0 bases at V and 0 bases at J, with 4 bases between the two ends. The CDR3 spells CSARDGSTDTQYF. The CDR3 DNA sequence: TGCAGTGCTAGAGACGGGAGCACAGATACGCAGTATTTT.

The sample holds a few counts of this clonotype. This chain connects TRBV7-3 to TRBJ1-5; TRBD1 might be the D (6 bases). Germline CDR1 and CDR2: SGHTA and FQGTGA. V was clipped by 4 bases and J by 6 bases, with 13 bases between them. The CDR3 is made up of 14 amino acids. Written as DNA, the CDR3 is TGTGCCAGCAGCTCCAGGGGTTCGCGTCAGCCCCAGCATTTT. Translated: CASSSRGSRQPQHF.

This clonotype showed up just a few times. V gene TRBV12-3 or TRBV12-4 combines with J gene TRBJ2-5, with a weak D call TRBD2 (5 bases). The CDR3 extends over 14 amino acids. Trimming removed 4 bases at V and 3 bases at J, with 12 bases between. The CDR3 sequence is CASSSRGSKETQYF. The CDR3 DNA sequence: TGTGCCAGCAGTTCTCGGGGTTCAAAAGAGACCCAGTACTTC.

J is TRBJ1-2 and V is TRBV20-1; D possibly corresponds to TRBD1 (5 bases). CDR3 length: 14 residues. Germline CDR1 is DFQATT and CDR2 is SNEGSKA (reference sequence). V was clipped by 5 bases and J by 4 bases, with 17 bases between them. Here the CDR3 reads CSAPLRQGTYGYTF. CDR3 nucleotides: TGCAGTGCTCCCCTCCGCCAGGGAACCTATGGCTACACCTTC.

The CDR3 reads CASSPGQGPLAKNIQYF. The CDR3, as DNA: TGTGCCAGCAGTCCGGGACAGGGCCCTCTAGCCAAAAACATTCAGTACTTC. The rearrangement uses TRBV12-3 or TRBV12-4 and TRBJ2-4; 9 nucleotides match TRBD1. The CDR3 runs 17 residues. V lost 5 bases to trimming and J lost 0 bases; unmatched junction nucleotides: 8.

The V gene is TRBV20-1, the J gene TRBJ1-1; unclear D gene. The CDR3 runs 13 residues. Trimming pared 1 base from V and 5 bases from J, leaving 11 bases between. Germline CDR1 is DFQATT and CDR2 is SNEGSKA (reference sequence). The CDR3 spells CSARVPKWTEAFF. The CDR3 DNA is TGCAGTGCTAGAGTCCCGAAATGGACTGAAGCTTTCTTT.

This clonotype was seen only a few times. The CDR3 DNA sequence: TGCGCCAGCAGCCTCCGGGACAGGGGCTTCTCTGGGGCCAACGTCCTGACTTTC. Residues: CASSLRDRGFSGANVLTF. The rearrangement uses TRBV5-1 and TRBJ2-6, with TRBD1 matching over 10 bases. CDR1 SGHRS and CDR2 YFSETQ come from the germline V gene. The V segment lost 4 bases and the J segment 0 bases; nucleotides outside the gene matches: 7. CDR3 size: 18 residues. Drawing the rest from reference TRBV5-1 and TRBJ2-6, the complete variable domain is KAGVTQTPRYLIKTRGQQVTLSCSPISGHRSVSWYQQTPGQGLQFLFEYFSETQRNKGNFPGRFSGRQFSNSRSEMNVSTLELGDSALYLCASSLRDRGFSGANVLTFGAGSRLTVL.

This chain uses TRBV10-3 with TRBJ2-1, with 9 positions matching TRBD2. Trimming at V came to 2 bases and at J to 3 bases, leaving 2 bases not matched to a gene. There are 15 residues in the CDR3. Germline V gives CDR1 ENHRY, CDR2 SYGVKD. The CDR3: CAISEASGVYNEQFF. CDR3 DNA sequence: TGTGCCATCAGTGAGGCTAGCGGGGTCTACAATGAGCAGTTCTTC.

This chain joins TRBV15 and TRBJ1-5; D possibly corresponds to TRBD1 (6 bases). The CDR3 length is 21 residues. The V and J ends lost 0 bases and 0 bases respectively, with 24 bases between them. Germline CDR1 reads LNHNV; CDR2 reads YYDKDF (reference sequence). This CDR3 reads CATSRDYEFDRLRYSNQPQHF. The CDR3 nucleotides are TGTGCCACCAGCAGAGATTACGAGTTCGACAGGCTTCGATATAGCAATCAGCCCCAGCATTTT.

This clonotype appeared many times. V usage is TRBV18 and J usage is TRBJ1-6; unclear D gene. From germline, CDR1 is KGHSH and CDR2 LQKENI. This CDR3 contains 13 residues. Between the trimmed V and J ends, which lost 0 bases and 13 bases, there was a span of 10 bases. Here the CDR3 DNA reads TGTGCCAGCTCACCACCGTCTGAGGGCCCCCTCCACTTT. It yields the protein CASSPPSEGPLHF.

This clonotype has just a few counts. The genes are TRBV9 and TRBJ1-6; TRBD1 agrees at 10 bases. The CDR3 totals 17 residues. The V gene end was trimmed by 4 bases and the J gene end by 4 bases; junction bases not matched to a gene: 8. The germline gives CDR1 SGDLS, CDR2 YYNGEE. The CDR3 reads CASSPRDRGTYNSPLHF. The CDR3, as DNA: TGTGCCAGCAGCCCCCGGGACAGGGGAACATATAATTCACCCCTCCACTTT.

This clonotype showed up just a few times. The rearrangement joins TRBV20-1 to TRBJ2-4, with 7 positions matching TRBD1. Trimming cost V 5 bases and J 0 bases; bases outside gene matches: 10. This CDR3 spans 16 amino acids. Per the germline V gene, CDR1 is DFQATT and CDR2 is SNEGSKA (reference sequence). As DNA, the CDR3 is TGCAGTGCTCGCCGGGACAGACTCCTAGCCAAAAACATTCAGTACTTC. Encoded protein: CSARRDRLLAKNIQYF.

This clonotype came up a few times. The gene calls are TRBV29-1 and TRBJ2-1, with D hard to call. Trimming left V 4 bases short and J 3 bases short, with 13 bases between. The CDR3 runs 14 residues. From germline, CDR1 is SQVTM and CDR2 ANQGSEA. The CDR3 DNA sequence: TGCAGCGTTGTACCATCGGGCTTCTACAATGAGCAGTTCTTC. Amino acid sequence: CSVVPSGFYNEQFF.

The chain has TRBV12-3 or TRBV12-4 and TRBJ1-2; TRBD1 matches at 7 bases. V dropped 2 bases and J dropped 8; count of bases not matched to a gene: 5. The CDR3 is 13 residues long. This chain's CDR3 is CASSLTPGGGYTF. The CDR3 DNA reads TGTGCCAGCAGTTTAACCCCAGGGGGGGGCTACACCTTC.

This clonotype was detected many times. CDR3 nucleotides: TGTGCCAGCAGCTTAGCTTCGGGCACCGGGGAGCTGTTTTTT. This codes for CASSLASGTGELFF. This chain joins TRBV7-9 and TRBJ2-2; D ambiguous. The germline V gene has CDR1 SEHNR and CDR2 FQNEAQ (reference sequence). The ends were cut back, 0 bases at V and 4 bases at J, with 6 bases in the middle. CDR3 length: 14 residues.